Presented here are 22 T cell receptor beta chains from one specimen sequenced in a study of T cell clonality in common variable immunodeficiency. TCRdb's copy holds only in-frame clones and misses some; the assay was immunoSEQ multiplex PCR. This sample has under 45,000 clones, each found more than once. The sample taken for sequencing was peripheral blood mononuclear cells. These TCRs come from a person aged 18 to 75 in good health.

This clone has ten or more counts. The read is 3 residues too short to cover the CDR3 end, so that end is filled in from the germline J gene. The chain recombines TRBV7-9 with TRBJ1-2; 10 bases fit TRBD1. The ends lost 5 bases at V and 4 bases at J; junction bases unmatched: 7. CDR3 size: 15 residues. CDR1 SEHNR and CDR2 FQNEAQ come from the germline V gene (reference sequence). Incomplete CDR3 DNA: TGTGCCAGCAGCGGCAGCCGGGACAGGGGCTATGGC. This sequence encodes CASSGSRDRGYG. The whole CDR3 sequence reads CASSGSRDRGYGYTF.

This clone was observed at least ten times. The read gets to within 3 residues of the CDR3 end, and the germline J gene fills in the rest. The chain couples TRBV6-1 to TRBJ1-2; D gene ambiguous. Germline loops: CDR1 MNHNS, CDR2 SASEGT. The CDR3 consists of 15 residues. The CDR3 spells CASSETSGRGSDYTF. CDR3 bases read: TGTGCCAGCAGTGAGACTAGCGGGAGAGGAAGTGAC.

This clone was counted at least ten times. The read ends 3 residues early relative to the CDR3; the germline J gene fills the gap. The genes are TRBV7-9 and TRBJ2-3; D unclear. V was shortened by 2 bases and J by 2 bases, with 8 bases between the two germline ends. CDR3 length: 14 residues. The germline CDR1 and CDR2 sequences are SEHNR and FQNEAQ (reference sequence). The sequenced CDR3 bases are TGTGCCAGCAGCTTATCTCTATCCACAGATACG. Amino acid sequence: CASSLSLSTDT. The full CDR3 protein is CASSLSLSTDTQYF.

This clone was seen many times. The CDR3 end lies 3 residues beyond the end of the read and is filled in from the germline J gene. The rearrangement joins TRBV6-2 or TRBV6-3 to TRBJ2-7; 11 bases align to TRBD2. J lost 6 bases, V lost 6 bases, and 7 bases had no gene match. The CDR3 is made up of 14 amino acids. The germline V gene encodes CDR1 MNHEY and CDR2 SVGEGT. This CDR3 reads CASSKALAGGEQYF. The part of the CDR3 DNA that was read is TGTGCCAGCAGCAAGGCCCTAGCGGGAGGCGAG.

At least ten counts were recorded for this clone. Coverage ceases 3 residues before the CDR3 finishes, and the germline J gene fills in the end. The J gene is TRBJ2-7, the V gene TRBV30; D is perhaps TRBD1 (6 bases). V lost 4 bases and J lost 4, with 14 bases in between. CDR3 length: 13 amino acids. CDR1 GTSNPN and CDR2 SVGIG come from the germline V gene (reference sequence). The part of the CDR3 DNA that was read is TGTGCCTGGACTCAGGGGTCGGAATACGAG. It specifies CAWTQGSEYE. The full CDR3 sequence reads CAWTQGSEYEQYF.

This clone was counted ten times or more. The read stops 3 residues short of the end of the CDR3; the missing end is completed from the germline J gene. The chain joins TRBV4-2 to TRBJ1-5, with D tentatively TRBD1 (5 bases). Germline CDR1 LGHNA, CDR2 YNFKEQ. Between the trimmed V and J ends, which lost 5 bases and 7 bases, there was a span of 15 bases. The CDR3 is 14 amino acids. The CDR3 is CASSRAAGDQPQHF. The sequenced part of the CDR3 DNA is TGTGCCAGCAGCAGGGCTGCGGGGGACCAGCCC.

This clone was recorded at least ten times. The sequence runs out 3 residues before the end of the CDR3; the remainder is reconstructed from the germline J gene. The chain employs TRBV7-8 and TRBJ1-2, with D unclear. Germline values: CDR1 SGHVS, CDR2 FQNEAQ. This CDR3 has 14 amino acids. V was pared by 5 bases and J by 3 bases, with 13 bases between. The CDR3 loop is CASSREIRDYGYTF. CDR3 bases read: TGTGCCAGCAGCAGAGAGATCCGGGACTATGGC.

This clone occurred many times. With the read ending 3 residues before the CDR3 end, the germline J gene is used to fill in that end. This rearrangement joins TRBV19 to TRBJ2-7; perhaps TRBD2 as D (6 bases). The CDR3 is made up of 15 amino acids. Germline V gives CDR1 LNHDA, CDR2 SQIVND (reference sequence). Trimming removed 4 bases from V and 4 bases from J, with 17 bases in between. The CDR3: CASSRGLATSYEQYF. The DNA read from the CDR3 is TGTGCCAGTAGTAGGGGACTTGCGACTTCGTACGAG.

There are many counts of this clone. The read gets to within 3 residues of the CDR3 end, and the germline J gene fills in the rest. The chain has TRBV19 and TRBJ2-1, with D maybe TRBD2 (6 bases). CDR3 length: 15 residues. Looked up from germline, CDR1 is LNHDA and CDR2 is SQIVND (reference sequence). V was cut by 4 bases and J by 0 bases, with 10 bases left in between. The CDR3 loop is CASSRSGPSYNEQFF. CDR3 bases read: TGTGCCAGTAGTAGGAGCGGGCCCTCCTACAATGAG.

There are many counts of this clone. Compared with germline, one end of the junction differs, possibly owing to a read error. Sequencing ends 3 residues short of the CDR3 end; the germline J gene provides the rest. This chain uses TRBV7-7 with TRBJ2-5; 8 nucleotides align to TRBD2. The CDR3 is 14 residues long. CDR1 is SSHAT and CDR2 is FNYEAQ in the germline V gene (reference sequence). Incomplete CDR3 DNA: TGTGCTAGCAGCTCGACGGGGGGGCACGAGACC. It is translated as CASSSTGGHET. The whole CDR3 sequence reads CASSSTGGHETQYF.

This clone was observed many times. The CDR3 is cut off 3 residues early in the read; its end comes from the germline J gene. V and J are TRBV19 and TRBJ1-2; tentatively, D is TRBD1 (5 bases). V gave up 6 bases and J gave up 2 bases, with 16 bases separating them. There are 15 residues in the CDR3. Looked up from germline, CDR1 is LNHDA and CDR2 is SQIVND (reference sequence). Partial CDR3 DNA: TGTGCCAGTAGGATGGCCCGAGACAGAAACTATGGC. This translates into CASRMARDRNYG. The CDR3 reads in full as CASRMARDRNYGYTF.

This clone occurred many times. The part of the CDR3 DNA that was read is TGTGCCAGCAGCGAAACCGGGACACAGTACGAG. It translates to CASSETGTQYE. The entire CDR3 protein reads CASSETGTQYEQYF. This sequence joins TRBV2 and TRBJ2-7, with a weak D call TRBD1 (6 bases). The read halts 3 residues ahead of the CDR3 end, with the missing end drawn from the germline J gene. This CDR3 is built from 14 residues. Germline V gene lookup returns CDR1 SNHLY and CDR2 FYNNEI. Deletions cut 6 bases from V and 4 bases from J, with 16 bases between. The variable domain in full, with the rest retrieved from reference TRBV2 and TRBJ2-7, is EPEVTQTPSHQVTQMGQEVILRCVPISNHLYFYWYRQILGQKVEFLVSFYNNEISEKSEIFDDQFSVERPDGSNFTLKIRSTKLEDSAMYFCASSETGTQYEQYFGPGTRLTVT.

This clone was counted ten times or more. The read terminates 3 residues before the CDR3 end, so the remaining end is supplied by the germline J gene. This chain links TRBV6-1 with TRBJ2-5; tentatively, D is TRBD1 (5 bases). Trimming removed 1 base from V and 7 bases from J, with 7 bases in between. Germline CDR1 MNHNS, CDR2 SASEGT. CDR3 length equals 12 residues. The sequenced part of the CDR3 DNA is TGTGCCAGCAGTGAAGGGCAGGGGACC. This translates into CASSEGQGT. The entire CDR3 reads CASSEGQGTQYF.

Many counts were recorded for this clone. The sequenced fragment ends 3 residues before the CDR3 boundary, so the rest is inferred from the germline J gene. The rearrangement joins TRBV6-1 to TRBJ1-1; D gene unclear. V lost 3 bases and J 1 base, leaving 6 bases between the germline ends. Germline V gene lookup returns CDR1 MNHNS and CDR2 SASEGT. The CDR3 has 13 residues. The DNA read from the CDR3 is TGTGCCAGCAGTGAGCGGGAGAACACTGAA. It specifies CASSERENTE. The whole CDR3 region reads CASSERENTEAFF.

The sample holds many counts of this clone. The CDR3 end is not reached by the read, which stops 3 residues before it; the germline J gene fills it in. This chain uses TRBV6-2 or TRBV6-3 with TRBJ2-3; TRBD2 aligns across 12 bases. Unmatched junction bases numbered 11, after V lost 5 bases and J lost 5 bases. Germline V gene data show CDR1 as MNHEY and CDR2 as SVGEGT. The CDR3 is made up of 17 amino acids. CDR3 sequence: CASSRARLAGAEDTQYF. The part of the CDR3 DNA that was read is TGTGCCAGCAGTCGGGCGCGACTAGCGGGAGCTGAAGATACG.

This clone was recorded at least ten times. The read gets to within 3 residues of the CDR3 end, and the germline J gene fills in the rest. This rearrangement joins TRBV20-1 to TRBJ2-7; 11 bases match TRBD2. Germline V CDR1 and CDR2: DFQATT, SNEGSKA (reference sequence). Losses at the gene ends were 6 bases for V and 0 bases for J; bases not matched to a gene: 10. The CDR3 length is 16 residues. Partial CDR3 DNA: TGCAGTGCCGTAGCGGGAGGGTACTCTAGCTCCTACGAG. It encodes CSAVAGGYSSSYE. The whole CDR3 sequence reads CSAVAGGYSSSYEQYF.

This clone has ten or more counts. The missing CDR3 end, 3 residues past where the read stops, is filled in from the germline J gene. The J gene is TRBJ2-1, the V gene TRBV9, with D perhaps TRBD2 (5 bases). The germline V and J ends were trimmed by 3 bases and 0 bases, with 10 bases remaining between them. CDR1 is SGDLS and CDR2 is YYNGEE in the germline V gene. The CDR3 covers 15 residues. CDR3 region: CASSEFTSSYNEQFF. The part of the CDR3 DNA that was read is TGTGCCAGCAGCGAGTTTACTAGCTCCTACAATGAG.

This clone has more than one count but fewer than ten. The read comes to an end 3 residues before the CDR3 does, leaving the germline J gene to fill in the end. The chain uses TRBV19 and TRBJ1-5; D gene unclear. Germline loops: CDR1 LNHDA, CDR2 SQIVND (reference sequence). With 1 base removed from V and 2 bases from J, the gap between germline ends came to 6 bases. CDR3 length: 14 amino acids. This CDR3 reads CASSIVEGNQPQHF. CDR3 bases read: TGTGCCAGTAGTATAGTTGAGGGCAATCAGCCC.

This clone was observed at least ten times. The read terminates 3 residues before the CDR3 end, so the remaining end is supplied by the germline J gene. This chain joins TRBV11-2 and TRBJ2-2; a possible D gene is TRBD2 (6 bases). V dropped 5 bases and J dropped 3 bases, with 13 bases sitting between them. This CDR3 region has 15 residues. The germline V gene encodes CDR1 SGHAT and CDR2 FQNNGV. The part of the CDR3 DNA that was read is TGTGCCAGCAGCCCCAGTGGAGGGCACACCGGGGAG. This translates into CASSPSGGHTGE. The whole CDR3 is CASSPSGGHTGELFF.

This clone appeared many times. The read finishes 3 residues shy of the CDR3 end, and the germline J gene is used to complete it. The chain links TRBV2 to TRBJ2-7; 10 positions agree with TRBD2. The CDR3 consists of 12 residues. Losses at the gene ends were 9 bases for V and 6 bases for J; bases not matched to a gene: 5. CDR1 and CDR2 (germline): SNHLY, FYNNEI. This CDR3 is CASRLAGVEQYF. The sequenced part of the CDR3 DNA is TGTGCCAGTCGGCTAGCGGGAGTCGAG.

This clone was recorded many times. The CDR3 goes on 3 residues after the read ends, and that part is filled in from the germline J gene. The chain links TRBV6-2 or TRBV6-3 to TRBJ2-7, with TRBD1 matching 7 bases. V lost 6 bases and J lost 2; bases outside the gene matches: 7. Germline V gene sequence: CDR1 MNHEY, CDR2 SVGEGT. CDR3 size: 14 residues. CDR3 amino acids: CASSPGQLTYEQYF. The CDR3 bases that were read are TGTGCCAGCAGCCCGGGACAGTTAACCTACGAG.

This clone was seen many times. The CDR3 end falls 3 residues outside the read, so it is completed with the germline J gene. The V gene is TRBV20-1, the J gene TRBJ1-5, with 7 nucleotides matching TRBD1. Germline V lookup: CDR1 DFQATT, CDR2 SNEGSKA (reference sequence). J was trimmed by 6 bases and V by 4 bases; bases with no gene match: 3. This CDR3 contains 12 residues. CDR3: CSAKQGSQPQHF. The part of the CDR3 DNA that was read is TGCAGTGCTAAACAGGGGAGTCAGCCC.